This T cell receptor (beta chain) was found in a study of cytomegalovirus exposure and HLA in healthy donors. Findings of the study overall: Among the sequence variants, a highly shared cluster was likely an artifact of sequencing. Diagnosis of cytomegalovirus status made by the classifier reportedly showed high specificity and sensitivity. What a later analysis reportedly showed was that an Asian-associated ancestry cluster had fewer N-insertions than the 666-donor mean.

The donors (healthy individuals) were bone marrow donors. The PCR used 60 Vbeta and 13 Jbeta primers. Clones were sequenced by immunoSEQ multiplex PCR, and TCRdb holds only the in-frame ones, with some missing. Among some 170,000 clones listed, approximately 88% were seen once. About this clone: As yet, its antigen is unknown.

There are 18 residues in the CDR3. The germline V gene encodes CDR1 LGHNA and CDR2 YSLEER. V dropped 1 base and J dropped 3; count of bases not matched to a gene: 7. Sequences were obtained from PBMCs. The chain is built from TRBV4-3 and TRBJ2-4; TRBD2 aligns across 12 bases. The sequence derives from a woman aged 25 to 39 in good health and CMV-seronegative. CDR3 amino acids: CASSQGWASGGVKNIQYF. CDR3 sequence (DNA): TGCGCCAGCAGCCAAGGATGGGCTAGCGGGGGGGTCAAAAACATTCAGTACTTC.